What follows is one TCR beta chain and its context. This clonotype was counted ten times or more. Its antigen remains unidentified. No base quality information exists; no much larger clone differs at one position. This sample is drawn from a study of regulatory T cells in long-lasting Graves disease (dated by TCRdb to about 2021). Some background on the complete study: Persistent Graves' disease meant more than 5 years of antithyroid drug treatment with TSH receptor autoantibodies that stayed positive. Peripheral blood TCR sequencing and RNA sequencing compared persistent Graves' disease patients with newly diagnosed Graves' disease patients. The study was conducted in China and was registered as a clinical trial. A total of about 33 samples were covered by TCR sequencing, comprising roughly 13 persistent and around 20 newly diagnosed Graves' disease patients. Antithyroid drugs had been taken for roughly 10 years on average by persistent Graves' disease patients in the clinical cohort.

Study-wide conclusions, independent of this receptor: Because the primary lesion, thyroid tissue, could not be accessed, the study looked at peripheral blood alone. More public clonotypes were shared among persistent patients (roughly 2,900) than among newly diagnosed patients (just under 1,000). TRBV28, TRBJ1-2 and TRBJ2-5 were preferentially used in persistent disease, while TRBV20-1 and TRBJ2-1 were favored in newly diagnosed disease. Persistent Graves' disease patients showed lower TCR Shannon entropy and fewer highly expanded clones than newly diagnosed patients, suggesting clonal expansion. The authors noted that the small sample size was a limitation that may lower accuracy. Sequencing and analysis were restricted to the TCR beta chain.

Library preparation employed multiplex PCR. TCRdb records Illumina HiSeq 4000 as the sequencer. CDR3 regions were amplified by Arm-PCR with iRepertoire HTBI primers to construct TCR beta libraries. Before sequencing, the PCR products went through gel purification. As for how the authors treated the data: A total of some 65 TRBV and 14 TRBJ segments were identified across samples and were used for gene usage analysis of CDR3 amino acid clonotypes. COPE and FqMerger were used to merge the filtered high-quality paired reads into contigs. BLAST was used to align contigs to IMGT TRBV, TRBD and TRBJ reference genes, with CDR3 defined following IMGT. Any clonotype with a frequency above 0.1% was classified as a highly expanded clone. Repertoire diversity was measured by Shannon entropy, and V-J evenness by the Gini coefficient. A clonotype was considered public if more than one individual shared it. Clones were called with MiXCR by TCRdb after fastp trimmed the public reads at Q25, and only in-frame beta chains were retained. Records with the same CDR3 protein are collapsed into one entry carrying the most frequent genes and DNA. The V and J calls follow TCRdb's processing rather than the paper's. The sample contains approximately 440,000 distinct CDR3 sequences, around 24% of them found a single time. The ten largest clonotypes hold approximately 28% of the sample.

The sample's time point, from its label and the paper: persistent/refractory GD, antithyroid drugs over 5 years with positive TRAb. For both TCR sequencing and RNA sequencing, RNA was extracted from PBMCs using TRIzol. The diagnosis of Graves' disease was made according to American Thyroid Association guidelines. The patients came from an endocrinology department in Xi'an, China. Each patient gave approximately 8.8 milliliters of peripheral blood, collected in an EDTA anticoagulant tube. Ficoll Paque Plus density gradient separation was used to isolate PBMCs, and no additional T cell sorting was done. An Agilent 2100 Bioanalyzer and agarose gel were used to check RNA quality, while a NanoDrop 2000 measured RNA concentration. V sheds 1 base and J sheds 4 bases, leaving 7 bases between their ends. CDR1 is given as SGHTA and CDR2 as FQGNSA, both from the germline V gene. Taken from cysteine to phenylalanine, the CDR3 has 14 residues. Only CDR3 DNA remains: 42 bases, in frame from the first base.

This receptor was identified in a female donor with Graves disease. The starting material was peripheral blood mononuclear cells (PBMCs), obtained when the disease was refractory, from a patient treated with antithyroid drugs. The chain joins TRBV7-2 to TRBJ2-2, with the D segment identity uncertain. The CDR3 sequence is CASSLEGTTGELFF. In nucleotide form, the sequence is TGTGCCAGCAGCTTAGAAGGCACCACCGGGGAGCTGTTTTTT.